The 11 T cell receptor beta chains below all came from one sample that was sequenced in a study of cytomegalovirus exposure and HLA in healthy donors (dated by TCRdb to about 2017). Receptor libraries were prepared by the immunoSEQ multiplex PCR assay. For the multiplex PCR, a mixture combining 60 forward primers for TCR Vbeta segments and 13 reverse primers for TCR Jbeta segments was used. Held by TCRdb, this immuneACCESS table contains in-frame sequences only and omits some clones. Under half of the omission traces to an unresolved V gene where checked; the cause of the rest is unknown. Counted in this sample were 150,000 to 200,000 clones; around 84% of them appeared once. About 1.7% of the sample is taken by the ten largest. Sample: PBMCs. These receptors were obtained from a woman between 18 and 30 years old in good health and CMV-seronegative.

The chain uses TRBV4-2 and TRBJ1-1; a possible D gene is TRBD1 (5 bases). The CDR3 loop spans 13 amino acids. Germline CDR1 reads LGHNA; CDR2 reads YNFKEQ. The V end lost 1 base, the J end lost 6 bases, and 9 bases lay between the germline ends. CDR3 in amino acids: CASSQGRGAEAFF. The CDR3 bases are TGTGCCAGCAGCCAAGGTAGGGGTGCTGAAGCTTTCTTT.

The V call is TRBV5-6, the J call TRBJ2-5; 10 positions agree with TRBD2. Germline-derived CDR1 and CDR2 are SGHDT and YYEEEE. The CDR3 sequence is 15 residues long. V dropped 6 bases and J dropped 5; count of bases not matched to a gene: 10. CDR3 in DNA: TGTGCCAGCAACCCCCTAGCGGGAGTAGGGGAGACCCAGTACTTC. Protein: CASNPLAGVGETQYF. The variable domain in full, completed from reference TRBV5-6 and TRBJ2-5, reads DAGVTQSPTHLIKTRGQQVTLRCSPKSGHDTVSWYQQALGQGPQFIFQYYEEEERQRGNFPDRFSGHQFPNYSSELNVNALLLGDSALYLCASNPLAGVGETQYFGPGTRLLVL.

The chain has TRBV30 and TRBJ2-7, with D maybe TRBD2 (5 bases). CDR3 size: 13 residues. V was pared by 3 bases and J by 1 base, with 10 bases between. CDR1 is GTSNPN and CDR2 is SVGIG in the germline V gene (reference sequence). The CDR3 coding sequence is TGTGCCTGGAGGGAGGCGGATTCCTACGAGCAGTACTTC. Translated, it gives CAWREADSYEQYF.

The rearrangement uses TRBV29-1 and TRBJ2-7; 10 positions match TRBD2. This CDR3 is built from 14 residues. The trim removed 6 bases at V and 4 bases at J, leaving 9 bases unmatched. Germline V lookup: CDR1 SQVTM, CDR2 ANQGSEA. The CDR3 is CSVRSGRAAYEQYF. The DNA of the CDR3 is TGCAGCGTCCGAAGCGGGAGGGCCGCTTACGAGCAGTACTTC.

This clone appeared a few times. This chain joins TRBV19 and TRBJ2-2; 8 positions match TRBD2. J gave up 4 bases and V 5 bases, and 6 bases lay outside the gene matches. Germline loops: CDR1 LNHDA, CDR2 SQIVND (reference sequence). This CDR3 has 15 amino acids. The CDR3 protein is CASSPGLVVTGELFF. The CDR3 region has the DNA TGTGCCAGTAGTCCGGGACTAGTGGTCACCGGGGAGCTGTTTTTT.

The chain carries TRBV10-3 and TRBJ1-4; D remains ambiguous. CDR3 size: 14 residues. Germline CDR1 and CDR2: ENHRY and SYGVKD. The V end lost 0 bases, the J end lost 14 bases, and 16 bases lay between the germline ends. In DNA, the CDR3 is TGTGCCATCAGTGAGTCGGAGGGTCCTACAGCGCTGTTTTTT. Its protein is CAISESEGPTALFF.

The J gene is TRBJ1-2, the V gene TRBV19, with D perhaps matching TRBD1 (6 bases). The CDR3 sequence is 12 residues long. Germline V CDR1 and CDR2: LNHDA, SQIVND (reference sequence). Trimming took off 5 bases at V and 3 bases at J, with 7 bases between the two ends. The CDR3 here is CASSAGDYGYTF. The CDR3 DNA is TGTGCCAGTAGTGCAGGGGACTATGGCTACACCTTC.

This clone was found once. The V call is TRBV28, the J call TRBJ1-1; D call uncertain. Per germline, CDR1 MDHEN and CDR2 SYDVKM. CDR3 size: 11 residues. The V and J ends lost 7 bases and 1 base respectively, with 4 bases between them. CDR3 in DNA: TGTGCCAGCAACAGGAACACTGAAGCTTTCTTT. Its translation: CASNRNTEAFF.

This clone was seen just once. The chain couples TRBV19 to TRBJ2-4, with 7 bases aligning to TRBD1. In germline, CDR1 is LNHDA, CDR2 SQIVND (reference sequence). V shed 4 bases and J 5 bases; nucleotides not matched to a gene: 8. The CDR3 totals 15 residues. CDR3 sequence reads: CASSKGPGTENIQYF. CDR3 in DNA: TGTGCCAGTAGTAAGGGGCCCGGGACAGAAAACATTCAGTACTTC.

The rearrangement links TRBV6-1 to TRBJ1-5; TRBD1 is a possible D gene (6 bases). The germline CDR1 and CDR2 sequences are MNHNS and SASEGT. V was trimmed by 4 bases and J by 0 bases, leaving 16 bases between them. The CDR3 length is 17 residues. The CDR3 is CASSASSSRGSNQPQHF. The CDR3 region has the DNA TGTGCCAGCAGTGCCTCCTCAAGCAGGGGTAGCAATCAGCCCCAGCATTTT.

Concerning this clone: The junction shows a germline mismatch at one end, possibly a read error. The chain links TRBV7-9 to TRBJ2-1, with 10 positions matching TRBD2. Germline V lookup: CDR1 SEHNR, CDR2 FQNEAQ (reference sequence). The CDR3 is 18 residues long. CDR3 loop: CSSSLVRTSGFSYNEQFF. The CDR3 DNA sequence: TGTTCCAGCAGCTTAGTCCGGACTAGCGGATTCTCCTACAATGAGCAGTTCTTC.